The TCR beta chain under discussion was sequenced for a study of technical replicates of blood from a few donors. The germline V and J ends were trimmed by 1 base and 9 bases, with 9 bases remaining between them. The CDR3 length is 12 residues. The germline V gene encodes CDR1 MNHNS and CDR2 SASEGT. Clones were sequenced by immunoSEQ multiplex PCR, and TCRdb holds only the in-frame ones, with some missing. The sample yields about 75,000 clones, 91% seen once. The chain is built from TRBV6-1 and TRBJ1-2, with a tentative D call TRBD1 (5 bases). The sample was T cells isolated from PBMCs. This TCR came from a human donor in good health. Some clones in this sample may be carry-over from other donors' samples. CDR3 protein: CASSEGQLRYTF. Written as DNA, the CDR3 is TGTGCCAGCAGTGAAGGACAGCTTCGCTACACCTTC.